This T cell receptor beta chain is from a study of blood T cell repertoires in COVID-19. In the study overall: Acute and convalescent COVID-19 specimens originated in the United States, Italy and Spain. Sample material is recorded as cDNA or gDNA derived from T cells, B-cell-depleted T cells, or PBMCs.

Per the authors' pipeline: Cell counts per sample came from amplifying reference gene primers. The table came from immunoSEQ multiplex PCR; TCRdb's copy has only in-frame clones and leaves some out. V, J and clone size reflect that table, while D and trimming were determined from the DNA. In the table there are 40,000 or so clones, about 82% of which are singletons. The CDR3 consists of 13 residues. The germline CDR1 and CDR2 sequences are LGHDT and YNNKEL (reference sequence). V lost 1 base to trimming and J lost 11 bases, with 14 bases between them. The sequenced sample was peripheral blood. The chain uses TRBV3-1 (or the pseudogene TRBV3-2) and TRBJ1-1, with D possibly TRBD1 on 5 matching bases. This TCR was sampled from a man in his 60s in a cohort sampled during active COVID-19. The CDR3 sequence is CASSQVVGGLAFF. Written as DNA, the CDR3 is TGTGCCAGCAGCCAAGTCGTCGGGGGGTTGGCTTTCTTT.